Shown below are 18 T cell receptor beta chains from a single sample sequenced in a study of blood T cell repertoires in COVID-19. Assay used: immunoSEQ multiplex PCR; TCRdb lists only in-frame clones, some missing. The repertoire holds about 380,000 clones, roughly 91% seen once, with more than 0.95% in the top ten. Material for sequencing was PBMCs or T cells enriched from blood (not recorded which). The source of these receptors is a woman aged 18-29 years who had recovered from COVID-19.

This chain uses TRBV12-3 or TRBV12-4 with TRBJ2-5, with D possibly being TRBD1 (6 bases). V lost 11 bases, J lost 5 bases, and 18 bases lay in between. The CDR3 totals 13 residues. The CDR3 DNA reads as TGTGCCGCCGGGACAAGGTTTCCCGAGACCCAGTACTTC. Protein product: CAAGTRFPETQYF.

The chain uses TRBV5-6 and TRBJ2-2; 10 bases agree with TRBD2. After removal of 4 bases from V and 3 bases from J, the junction contained 6 bases not matched to a gene. Germline CDR1 SGHDT, CDR2 YYEEEE. CDR3 size: 16 residues. The CDR3 spells CASSPRAGGYTGELFF. DNA for the CDR3: TGTGCCAGCAGCCCAAGAGCGGGGGGGTACACCGGGGAGCTGTTTTTT.

V is TRBV11-2 and J is TRBJ1-3; D is perhaps TRBD1 (5 bases). The CDR3 covers 16 residues. The V end was cut by 0 bases, the J end by 2 bases, with 11 bases between. The germline V gene has CDR1 SGHAT and CDR2 FQNNGV. In DNA, the CDR3 is TGTGCCAGCAGCTTAGAAGGGGCGAAAGCTGGAAACACCATATATTTT. It specifies CASSLEGAKAGNTIYF.

The chain links TRBV19 to TRBJ2-1; a possible D gene is TRBD2 (5 bases). Germline CDR1 reads LNHDA; CDR2 reads SQIVND (reference sequence). The ends were cut back, 5 bases at V and 4 bases at J, with 12 bases in the middle. The CDR3 is 14 amino acids. Here the CDR3 DNA reads TGTGCCAGTAGTGAGGACTGGAATTACAATGAGCAGTTCTTC. This codes for CASSEDWNYNEQFF.

This sequence joins TRBV7-2 and TRBJ1-5; possible D gene TRBD1, 6 bases. The CDR3 is made up of 17 amino acids. CDR1 is SGHTA and CDR2 is FQGNSA in the germline V gene. Trimming took 1 base from V and 0 from J, leaving 13 bases between them. CDR3: CASSLGLGQHSNQPQHF. The CDR3 region has the DNA TGTGCCAGCAGCTTAGGTCTAGGACAGCATAGCAATCAGCCCCAGCATTTT.

The J gene is TRBJ1-3, the V gene TRBV14, with 8 bases fitting TRBD1. J gave up 0 bases and V 4 bases, and 8 bases lay outside the gene matches. The germline V gene encodes CDR1 SGHDN and CDR2 FVKESK. CDR3 length equals 17 residues. The CDR3 bases are TGTGCCAGCAGCCCCGGTCCAGGGGGCTTCTCTGGAAACACCATATATTTT. It is translated as CASSPGPGGFSGNTIYF.

This rearrangement joins TRBV5-1 to TRBJ2-3, with a weak D call TRBD2 (6 bases). CDR3 size: 13 residues. Germline V gene data show CDR1 as SGHRS and CDR2 as YFSETQ. V dropped 6 bases and J dropped 7 bases, with 15 bases sitting between them. In nucleotides, the CDR3 is TGCGCCAGCACCGGGCGGGGCTTGAATACGCAGTATTTT. Protein: CASTGRGLNTQYF.

The CDR3 DNA reads as TGTGCCAGCAGCTTAGGTGGGGAGTGGGGTGGCTACACCTTC. It codes for CASSLGGEWGGYTF. The chain links TRBV7-2 to TRBJ1-2; D gene unclear. The CDR3 runs 14 residues. Deletions cut 1 base from V and 7 bases from J, with 13 bases between. The germline V gene encodes CDR1 SGHTA and CDR2 FQGNSA.

CDR3 nucleotide sequence: TGTGCCAGCAGTCCCACCTCTCGGGGGTTGCAGTTCTTC. As protein: CASSPTSRGLQFF. This rearrangement joins TRBV6-4 to TRBJ2-1, with a possible D match to TRBD2 (6 bases). Deletions cut 5 bases from V and 12 bases from J, with 17 bases between. CDR1 is MRHNA, CDR2 SNTAGT, per germline. This CDR3 has 13 residues.

V gene TRBV6-5 combines with J gene TRBJ2-2; D remains ambiguous. Per germline, CDR1 MNHEY and CDR2 SVGAGI. CDR3 length: 12 residues. Trimming took 6 bases from V and 3 from J, leaving 5 bases between them. The CDR3: CASSLDTGELFF. The DNA of the CDR3 is TGTGCCAGCAGCCTAGACACCGGGGAGCTGTTTTTT.

Regarding this clone: Other DNA sequences of this sample code for an identical CDR3. This chain links TRBV9 with TRBJ1-5; D is undetermined. The CDR3 contains 14 residues. CDR1 is SGDLS and CDR2 is YYNGEE in the germline V gene. The V and J ends lost 0 bases and 6 bases respectively, with 10 bases between them. CDR3 DNA sequence: TGTGCCAGCAGCGTAGAAGGAGGTGGTCAGCCCCAGCATTTT. Its translation is CASSVEGGGQPQHF.

The V call is TRBV4-3, the J call TRBJ1-2; D possibly corresponds to TRBD1 (5 bases). Per germline, CDR1 LGHNA and CDR2 YSLEER. The ends were cut back, 0 bases at V and 6 bases at J, with 17 bases in the middle. The CDR3 spans 16 residues. CDR3: CASSQDPSGLANGYTF. The CDR3 bases are TGCGCCAGCAGCCAAGATCCATCGGGACTTGCTAATGGCTACACCTTC.

This chain uses TRBV24-1 with TRBJ1-5; D not resolved. CDR1 is KGHDR and CDR2 is SFDVKD in the germline V gene. The CDR3 spans 14 residues. V dropped 3 bases and J dropped 7 bases, with 12 bases sitting between them. The CDR3 coding sequence is TGTGCCACCAGTGATCCTTCCGGGAACCAGCCCCAGCATTTT. This gives the protein CATSDPSGNQPQHF.

The CDR3 reads CASSFPGTDTQYF. In DNA form, the CDR3 reads TGTGCCAGCAGTTTTCCGGGGACAGATACGCAGTATTTT. V and J are TRBV27 and TRBJ2-3; possible D gene TRBD2, 5 bases. The germline V gene has CDR1 MNHEY and CDR2 SMNVEV (reference sequence). This CDR3 is 13 amino acids long. Trimming cost V 3 bases and J 3 bases, with 7 bases left between them.

The chain recombines TRBV6-5 with TRBJ2-5, with TRBD1 matching 7 bases. The CDR3 runs 14 residues. V trimming: 6 bases; J trimming: 1 base; junction bases outside the gene matches: 5. Germline CDR1 reads MNHEY; CDR2 reads SVGAGI. CDR3 protein: CASRSQGTQETQYF. The CDR3 nucleotides are TGTGCCAGCAGATCACAGGGGACCCAAGAGACCCAGTACTTC.

This clone appeared a few times. This rearrangement joins TRBV19 to TRBJ1-1, with TRBD1 matching 7 bases. J gave up 0 bases and V 2 bases, and 6 bases lay outside the gene matches. Germline V gene data show CDR1 as LNHDA and CDR2 as SQIVND (reference sequence). The CDR3 is made up of 16 amino acids. The CDR3 here is CASSINGQALNTEAFF. The CDR3 DNA is TGTGCCAGTAGTATAAACGGACAGGCCCTGAACACTGAAGCTTTCTTT.

This clone has just a few counts. This chain links TRBV19 with TRBJ1-5, with D possibly being TRBD1 (6 bases). Germline CDR1 is LNHDA and CDR2 is SQIVND (reference sequence). The CDR3 sequence is 17 residues long. Trimming took off 5 bases at V and 0 bases at J, with 17 bases between the two ends. CDR3 sequence (DNA): TGTGCCAGTAGTTTGAACTGGGGGCAGCATAGCAATCAGCCCCAGCATTTT. Protein sequence: CASSLNWGQHSNQPQHF.

This clone was detected once. The V and J genes are TRBV5-5 and TRBJ2-2; 9 bases are shared with TRBD1. With 7 bases clipped from V and 4 bases from J, the junction kept 5 bases outside the gene matches. Germline values: CDR1 SGHKS, CDR2 YYEKEE (reference sequence). The CDR3 runs 14 residues. The CDR3 region has the DNA TGTGCCAGCGGTGGGACAGGGCTCACCGGGGAGCTGTTTTTT. This encodes CASGGTGLTGELFF.